This TCR beta chain appears in the sequencing data of a study of CD8+ T cells in alopecia areata. Germline loops: CDR1 SGHTA, CDR2 FQGNSA. The CDR3 runs 13 residues. V lost 5 bases and J 2 bases, leaving 9 bases between the germline ends. Following extraction, RNA underwent reverse transcription to cDNA, which served as the sequencing template. Method: immunoSEQ multiplex PCR; TCRdb's copy keeps in-frame clones and lacks some. The repertoire consists of about 37,000 clones, with 45% to 65% occurring once and the leading ten covering over 1.5%. Across a few patients, CD4+ cells underwent sorting into CD25+CD127- cells. Collected material from alopecia areata patients comprised lesional scalp punch biopsies and peripheral blood.

Sequencing was performed on CD4+ Tregs sorted from blood. The origin of this receptor is a human donor with alopecia areata. The chain couples TRBV7-2 to TRBJ2-5, with D perhaps assigned TRBD1 or TRBD2 (5 bases each). The CDR3 DNA follows: TGTGCCAGCAGCCTGGGACCTCAAGAGACCCAGTACTTC. This translates into CASSLGPQETQYF.